The present T cell receptor (beta chain) was sequenced within a study of CD8 T cells in Susac syndrome. Germline V lookup: CDR1 SGHTA, CDR2 FQGNSA. The CDR3 loop spans 19 amino acids. V lost 2 bases to trimming and J lost 2 bases, with 25 bases between them. RNA was extracted with the RNeasy kit, and a quantity of about 0.5 to 1 ug was reverse transcribed using random hexamers. Each CDR3 protein gets one entry after TCRdb re-called the immunoSEQ multiplex PCR reads with MiXCR. Of about 140,000 distinct CDR3 sequences listed, roughly 95% are singletons. The TCR comes from a human donor with multiple sclerosis. The sequenced sample was CD4+ T cells from PBMCs. The gene calls are TRBV7-2 and TRBJ2-7; D possibly corresponds to TRBD1 (6 bases). DNA of the CDR3: TGTGCCAGCAGCTTACCTAAGGACAGATCTCGGCGAGAGGCCTACGAGCAGTACTTC. Protein sequence: CASSLPKDRSRREAYEQYF. The entire variable domain, with the rest obtained from reference TRBV7-2 and TRBJ2-7, is as follows: GAGVSQSPSNKVTEKGKDVELRCDPISGHTALYWYRQSLGQGLEFLIYFQGNSAPDKSGLPSDRFSAERTGGSVSTLTIQRTQQEDSAVYLCASSLPKDRSRREAYEQYFGPGTRLTVT.